The 11 T cell receptor beta chains listed next were all sequenced from one sample in a study of blood T cell repertoires in COVID-19 (TCRdb year 2020). The library was generated by the immunoSEQ multiplex PCR assay. What TCRdb holds here is the immuneACCESS table cut down to in-frame rearrangements. Part of the clones is not present; checked against another copy, under half of the missing clones reflect an unresolved V gene, and the others are unexplained. Across this sample there are roughly 400,000 clones, with roughly 90% seen only once. Clones ranked in the top ten supply over 2% of the sample. Sequenced: PBMCs or T cells enriched from blood (not recorded which). These receptors were taken from a woman aged 40-49 years with acute COVID-19.

The chain employs TRBV30 and TRBJ2-7, with TRBD1 as a possible D gene (5 bases). CDR1 GTSNPN and CDR2 SVGIG come from the germline V gene (reference sequence). This CDR3 is 14 amino acids long. V lost 4 bases and J 4 bases, leaving 17 bases between the germline ends. The CDR3 loop is CAWTEGAGTYEQYF. CDR3 bases: TGTGCCTGGACCGAAGGGGCAGGTACTTACGAGCAGTACTTC.

The genes are TRBV7-9 and TRBJ1-1; maybe TRBD1 (5 bases). The CDR3 consists of 15 residues. Trimming stripped 0 bases from V and 4 bases from J, with 12 bases between. Germline V gives CDR1 SEHNR, CDR2 FQNEAQ (reference sequence). The CDR3 reads CASSLAQAVGTEAFF. Here the CDR3 DNA reads TGTGCCAGCAGCTTAGCACAGGCGGTCGGCACTGAAGCTTTCTTT. Using reference TRBV7-9 and TRBJ1-1 for the parts outside the CDR3, the full variable domain is DTGVSQNPRHKITKRGQNVTFRCDPISEHNRLYWYRQTLGQGPEFLTYFQNEAQLEKSRLLSDRFSAERPKGSFSTLEIQRTEQGDSAMYLCASSLAQAVGTEAFFGQGTRLTVV.

The genes are TRBV5-1 and TRBJ2-7, with TRBD2 identical over 9 bases. J was trimmed by 2 bases and V by 0 bases; bases with no gene match: 3. In germline, CDR1 is SGHRS, CDR2 YFSETQ. CDR3 length equals 15 residues. CDR3: CASSLAGGGAYEQYF. The CDR3 bases are TGCGCCAGCAGCTTGGCGGGCGGGGGGGCCTACGAGCAGTACTTC.

Concerning this clone: The junction and the germline gene differ at one end; a read error may be behind it. The chain links TRBV5-6 to TRBJ2-7; no clear D gene. The CDR3 totals 14 residues. Germline V gives CDR1 SGHDT, CDR2 YYEEEE. CDR3 region: CASRLQQTTYAQYF. In DNA, the CDR3 is TGTGCCAGCAGACTTCAACAGACAACCTACGCGCAGTACTTC.

V usage is TRBV5-6 and J usage is TRBJ2-3; 9 nucleotides align to TRBD2. V shed 3 bases, J shed 6 bases, and the junction held 5 bases outside the gene matches. Germline-derived CDR1 and CDR2 are SGHDT and YYEEEE. CDR3 length: 14 amino acids. Here the CDR3 DNA reads TGTGCCAGCAGCTCCTCTAGCGGGGCGGATACGCAGTATTTT. It codes for CASSSSSGADTQYF.

The chain couples TRBV5-1 to TRBJ1-5, with unresolved D. CDR3 length equals 15 residues. Trimming shortened V by 0 bases and J by 6 bases, and 13 bases separated the two germline ends. CDR1 and CDR2 from the germline V gene are SGHRS and YFSETQ. In nucleotides, the CDR3 is TGCGCCAGCAGCTTGGACGCGGGAGAAAGTCAGCCCCAGCATTTT. Its protein is CASSLDAGESQPQHF.

V and J are TRBV7-9 and TRBJ2-3; D is undetermined. The V end lost 3 bases, the J end lost 13 bases, and 14 bases lay between the germline ends. The CDR3 length is 12 residues. Germline CDR1 and CDR2: SEHNR and FQNEAQ (reference sequence). CDR3 coding DNA: TGTGCCAGCAGCTTTAGCCCCCCTAGGAAGTATTTT. Protein product: CASSFSPPRKYF.

The chain couples TRBV3-1 (or the pseudogene TRBV3-2) to TRBJ1-4; 9 positions match TRBD1. Looked up from germline, CDR1 is LGHDT and CDR2 is YNNKEL (reference sequence). Unmatched junction bases numbered 13, after V lost 6 bases and J lost 5 bases. The CDR3 spans 17 residues. CDR3: CASSPGQGALWNEKLFF. The DNA for the CDR3 is TGTGCCAGCAGTCCGGGACAGGGTGCCTTGTGGAATGAAAAACTGTTTTTT.

The V gene is TRBV2, the J gene TRBJ2-3; 14 nucleotides agree with TRBD2. V dropped 3 bases and J dropped 2; count of bases not matched to a gene: 10. The CDR3 is 19 amino acids. Germline-derived CDR1 and CDR2 are SNHLY and FYNNEI. The CDR3 reads CASSDVGTSGGLFTDTQYF. The CDR3 DNA reads as TGTGCCAGCAGTGACGTGGGGACTAGCGGGGGATTATTCACAGATACGCAGTATTTT.

In this sample, this clone turned up once. V is TRBV11-2 and J is TRBJ1-1, with 8 bases matching TRBD1. The CDR3 has 14 residues. CDR1 is SGHAT, CDR2 FQNNGV, per germline. V trimming: 6 bases; J trimming: 4 bases; junction bases outside the gene matches: 7. As DNA, the CDR3 is TGTGCCAGCAGGCTCGGACAGGGAGGCACTGAAGCTTTCTTT. Amino acids: CASRLGQGGTEAFF.

V gene TRBV30 combines with J gene TRBJ1-4; 7 positions match TRBD1. The CDR3 contains 13 residues. Looked up from germline, CDR1 is GTSNPN and CDR2 is SVGIG (reference sequence). After removal of 3 bases from V and 7 bases from J, the junction contained 5 bases not matched to a gene. DNA of the CDR3: TGTGCCTGGAGGTACAGGGGAAGTGAAAAACTGTTTTTT. This sequence encodes CAWRYRGSEKLFF. Full variable domain (outside the CDR3, taken from reference TRBV30 and TRBJ1-4): SQTIHQWPATLVQPVGSPLSLECTVEGTSNPNLYWYRQAAGRGLQLLFYSVGIGQISSEVPQNLSASRPQDRQFILSSKKLLLSDSGFYLCAWRYRGSEKLFFGSGTQLSVL.